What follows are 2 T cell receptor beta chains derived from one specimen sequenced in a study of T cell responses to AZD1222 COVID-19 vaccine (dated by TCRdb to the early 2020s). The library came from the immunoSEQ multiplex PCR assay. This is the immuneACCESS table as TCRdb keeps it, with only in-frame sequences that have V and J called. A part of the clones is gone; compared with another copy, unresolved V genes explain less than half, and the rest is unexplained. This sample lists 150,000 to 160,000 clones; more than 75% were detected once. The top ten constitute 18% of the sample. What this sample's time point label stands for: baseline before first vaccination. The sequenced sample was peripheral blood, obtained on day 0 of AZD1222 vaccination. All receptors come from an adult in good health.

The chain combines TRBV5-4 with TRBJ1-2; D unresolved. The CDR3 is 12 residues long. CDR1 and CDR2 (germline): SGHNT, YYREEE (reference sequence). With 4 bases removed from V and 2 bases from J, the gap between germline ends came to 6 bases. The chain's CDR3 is CASSLDNYGYTF. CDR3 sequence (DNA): TGTGCCAGCAGCCTGGACAACTATGGCTACACCTTC. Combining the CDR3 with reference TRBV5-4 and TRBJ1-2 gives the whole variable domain ETGVTQSPTHLIKTRGQQVTLRCSSQSGHNTVSWYQQALGQGPQFIFQYYREEENGRGNFPPRFSGLQFPNYSSELNVNALELDDSALYLCASSLDNYGYTFGSGTRLTVV.

The CDR3: CASSTSTAQSGETQYF. The CDR3 region has the DNA TGTGCCAGCTCAACGTCGACAGCCCAATCGGGGGAGACCCAGTACTTC. The chain recombines TRBV18 with TRBJ2-5; D tentatively reads TRBD1 or TRBD2 (5 bases each). Germline V lookup: CDR1 KGHSH, CDR2 LQKENI. The CDR3 extends over 16 amino acids. With 5 bases removed from V and 5 bases from J, the gap between germline ends came to 21 bases.